Listed here are 8 T cell receptor beta chains from one sample, sequenced in a study of T cell responses to AZD1222 COVID-19 vaccine. Sequenced by immunoSEQ multiplex PCR; TCRdb stores in-frame clones only, minus some. The sample holds 150,000 to 250,000 clones, more than 85% seen once. The specimen was peripheral blood, collected 28 days after the second AZD1222 dose. Receptors originate from an adult who received the AZD1222 COVID-19 vaccine.

The chain links TRBV11-3 to TRBJ2-5; TRBD2 matches 9 bases. This CDR3 region has 15 residues. CDR1 is SGHNT, CDR2 YENEEA, per germline. After removal of 4 bases from V and 0 bases from J, the junction contained 3 bases not matched to a gene. The CDR3 here is CASSSRLADQETQYF. Written as DNA, the CDR3 is TGTGCCAGCAGCTCGCGACTAGCGGACCAAGAGACCCAGTACTTC.

The V and J genes are TRBV5-5 and TRBJ2-3; D is ambiguous. The CDR3 is 14 amino acids. The V gene's germline CDR1 is SGHKS and CDR2 YYEKEE (reference sequence). With 0 bases removed from V and 2 bases from J, the gap between germline ends came to 7 bases. CDR3 in amino acids: CASSLGALTDTQYF. The CDR3 coding sequence is TGTGCCAGCAGCTTGGGGGCGCTCACAGATACGCAGTATTTT.

This clone was recorded once. The chain is built from TRBV24-1 and TRBJ1-3, with 7 nucleotides matching TRBD1. Germline CDR1 reads KGHDR; CDR2 reads SFDVKD. The CDR3 has 15 amino acids. V was clipped by 3 bases and J by 4 bases; unmatched bases: 5. This CDR3 is CATSDRQGTGNTIYF. The CDR3 bases are TGTGCCACCAGTGATCGACAGGGAACAGGAAACACCATATATTTT.

The rearrangement joins TRBV5-1 to TRBJ1-4, with D possibly TRBD1 on 6 matching bases. The CDR3 covers 15 residues. Germline lookup yields CDR1 SGHRS and CDR2 YFSETQ. V lost 7 bases to trimming and J lost 1 base, with 14 bases between them. The CDR3 sequence is CASRWGTLTNEKLFF. The DNA for the CDR3 is TGCGCCAGCCGCTGGGGGACACTAACTAATGAAAAACTGTTTTTT.

This rearrangement joins TRBV5-4 to TRBJ2-7, with 14 bases matching TRBD2. J was trimmed by 2 bases and V by 0 bases; bases with no gene match: 1. Germline-derived CDR1 and CDR2 are SGHNT and YYREEE (reference sequence). This CDR3 region has 16 residues. CDR3 region: CASSLGLAGGAYEQYF. The CDR3 coding sequence is TGTGCCAGCAGCTTGGGACTAGCGGGAGGGGCCTACGAGCAGTACTTC.

This chain links TRBV27 with TRBJ1-1; a weak D match, TRBD1 (6 bases). CDR1 MNHEY and CDR2 SMNVEV come from the germline V gene (reference sequence). V gave up 0 bases and J gave up 5 bases, with 13 bases separating them. This CDR3 has 15 residues. CDR3 nucleotides: TGTGCCAGCAGTTTATCGTATCTGGGGGCGACTGAAGCTTTCTTT. As protein: CASSLSYLGATEAFF.

The rearrangement joins TRBV19 to TRBJ1-5, with D uncertain. The CDR3 spans 14 residues. Between the trimmed V and J ends, which lost 10 bases and 3 bases, there was a span of 16 bases. Germline loops: CDR1 LNHDA, CDR2 SQIVND (reference sequence). The chain's CDR3 is CATQSRALNQPQHF. CDR3 DNA sequence: TGTGCCACCCAGTCCCGAGCCCTCAATCAGCCCCAGCATTTT.

A word on this clone: One end of the junction fails to match germline, which may point to a read error. This chain joins TRBV5-1 and TRBJ2-7; D is unresolved. CDR3 size: 8 residues. The V gene's germline CDR1 is SGHRS and CDR2 YFSETQ. The CDR3, as DNA: TGCGCCAGCAGTCCTACGGGTTTC. Protein sequence: CASSPTGF.